Shown below are 8 T cell receptor beta chains from a single sample sequenced in a study of tumor-infiltrating lymphocytes in oesophageal squamous cell carcinoma (dated by TCRdb to the mid-2010s). Libraries were prepared through PCR. Sequencing used an Illumina HiSeq 2000. Through fastp at Q25 and MiXCR, TCRdb rebuilt clones from the public reads, retaining in-frame beta chains. One record per CDR3 amino acid sequence lists the most common genes and DNA. In all, the sample holds tens of thousands of distinct CDR3 sequences, and about a third of those were seen once. The ten top clones hold 15% to 20% of the sample. Sequencing was carried out using esophageal tumor tissue. The receptor set was obtained from a female donor with esophageal squamous cell carcinoma.

This chain uses TRBV12-3 or TRBV12-4 with TRBJ2-7; a possible D gene is TRBD1 (7 bases). The J call is doubtful: the DNA matches TRBJ2-5 better. The CDR3 has 18 amino acids. The CDR3 DNA sequence: TGTGCCAGCTCTGGACTAATAAGCCGACAGGGTCGGGGAGAGACCCAGTACTTC. Its protein is CASSGLISRQGRGETQYF.

The chain carries TRBV7-4 and TRBJ2-3; 8 positions match TRBD2. J lost 1 base, V lost 5 bases, and 5 bases had no gene match. This CDR3 contains 15 residues. The germline gives CDR1 SGHVT, CDR2 SQSDAQ. The chain's CDR3 is CASSLGLARTDTQYF. In nucleotides, the CDR3 is TGTGCCAGCAGCCTAGGACTAGCCCGCACAGATACGCAGTATTTT.

The chain uses TRBV6-6 and TRBJ2-4; 8 positions agree with TRBD1. The DNA end is a closer match to TRBJ2-7, so the J assignment may be wrong. Germline V gene data show CDR1 as MNHNY and CDR2 as SVGAGI (reference sequence). The CDR3 consists of 14 residues. The CDR3 DNA follows: TGTGCCAGCAGTTACGGGGAGACAGGGGACGAGCAGTACTTC. Protein sequence: CASSYGETGDEQYF.

As regards this clonotype: A much more abundant neighbour one base away suggests this may be a read error. This chain connects TRBV7-8 to TRBJ2-2; 8 bases match TRBD1. The CDR3 extends over 14 amino acids. The germline V gene has CDR1 SGHVS and CDR2 FQNEAQ. V lost 5 bases and J lost 13; bases outside the gene matches: 12. CDR3 region: CASSPQRDRSGLFF. CDR3 sequence (DNA): TGTGCCAGCAGCCCTCAGAGGGACAGGTCCGGGCTGTTTTTT.

This clonotype was detected ten times or more. This chain connects TRBV7-9 to TRBJ2-5; D is uncertain. V was trimmed by 1 base and J by 1 base, leaving 7 bases between them. Germline assignment: CDR1 SEHNR and CDR2 FQNEAQ (reference sequence). The length of the CDR3 is 14 residues. This CDR3 reads CASSLGTGQETQYF. DNA of the CDR3: TGTGCCAGCAGCTTAGGGACGGGCCAAGAGACCCAGTACTTC.

The sample holds many counts of this clonotype. The V and J genes are TRBV5-1 and TRBJ2-5, with a tentative D call TRBD1 (6 bases). The CDR3 spans 15 residues. Trimming removed 0 bases from V and 2 bases from J, with 11 bases in between. The germline gives CDR1 SGHRS, CDR2 YFSETQ. DNA for the CDR3: TGCGCCAGCAGCTTGGCCGGACAGTTTCAAGAGACCCAGTACTTC. Protein sequence: CASSLAGQFQETQYF.

Ten or more counts support this clonotype. The chain combines TRBV6-1 with TRBJ2-4; D ambiguous. CDR1 and CDR2 from the germline V gene are MNHNS and SASEGT. V lost 5 bases to trimming and J lost 7 bases, with 18 bases between them. The CDR3 covers 15 residues. CDR3 sequence: CASSSDTSLANIQYF. The CDR3 nucleotides read TGTGCCAGCAGTTCTGACACGTCCCTCGCCAACATTCAGTACTTC.

This clonotype was detected only a few times. The genes are TRBV4-1 and TRBJ1-1; tentative D call: TRBD1 (5 bases). The V end was cut by 4 bases, the J end by 1 base, with 7 bases between. The CDR3 covers 13 residues. CDR1 is MGHRA and CDR2 is YSYEKL in the germline V gene. The CDR3 nucleotides are TGCGCCAGCAGCCGGGGGACGAACACTGAAGCTTTCTTT. Its protein product is CASSRGTNTEAFF.